The 30 T cell receptor beta chains reported below all come from one sample, sequenced in a study of cytomegalovirus exposure and HLA in healthy donors. The study ran its PCR with 60 Vbeta and 13 Jbeta primers. The table came from immunoSEQ multiplex PCR; TCRdb's copy has only in-frame clones and leaves some out. The sample has some 200,000 clones; about 80% are singletons. Sequenced sample: PBMCs. The receptors originated from a man between 40 and 49 years old in good health and CMV-seronegative.

The CDR3 reads CASSQDHSQGGTEAFF. In DNA, the CDR3 is TGTGCCAGCAGCCAAGATCATTCGCAGGGAGGCACTGAAGCTTTCTTT. The V and J genes are TRBV14 and TRBJ1-1; weak D call: TRBD1 (5 bases). The germline V gene encodes CDR1 SGHDN and CDR2 FVKESK. This CDR3 spans 16 amino acids. V was trimmed by 0 bases and J by 4 bases, leaving 15 bases between them.

The chain joins TRBV7-9 to TRBJ1-6; no firm D call. Per the germline V gene, CDR1 is SEHNR and CDR2 is FQNEAQ (reference sequence). V was cut by 4 bases and J by 8 bases, with 12 bases left in between. This CDR3 region has 14 residues. CDR3 residues: CASSSVTADSPLHF. DNA for the CDR3: TGTGCCAGCAGCTCCGTGACTGCCGATTCACCCCTCCACTTT.

The CDR3 region is CASSPNPGVQETQYF. CDR3 sequence (DNA): TGTGCCAGCAGTCCGAACCCGGGGGTACAAGAGACCCAGTACTTC. The rearrangement joins TRBV6-6 to TRBJ2-5, with D maybe TRBD2 (6 bases). Germline lookup yields CDR1 MNHNY and CDR2 SVGAGI (reference sequence). Trimming removed 5 bases at V and 2 bases at J, with 15 bases between. The CDR3 spans 15 residues.

The rearrangement uses TRBV2 and TRBJ2-7; D is uncertain. V shed 9 bases and J shed 4 bases, with 22 bases lying between them. CDR1 is SNHLY and CDR2 is FYNNEI in the germline V gene. This CDR3 contains 15 residues. CDR3 in DNA: TGTGCCAGTTTTTTCAAGCAGAAGGCGGCATACGAGCAGTACTTC. Protein product: CASFFKQKAAYEQYF. The variable domain in full, completed from reference TRBV2 and TRBJ2-7, reads EPEVTQTPSHQVTQMGQEVILRCVPISNHLYFYWYRQILGQKVEFLVSFYNNEISEKSEIFDDQFSVERPDGSNFTLKIRSTKLEDSAMYFCASFFKQKAAYEQYFGPGTRLTVT.

This clone was observed a few times. V usage is TRBV9 and J usage is TRBJ2-5, with D maybe TRBD2 (6 bases). Trimming left V 0 bases short and J 1 base short, with 10 bases between. This CDR3 region has 15 residues. Germline V CDR1 and CDR2: SGDLS, YYNGEE. This CDR3 is CASSVVTSSQETQYF. CDR3 bases: TGTGCCAGCAGCGTAGTTACTAGCAGCCAAGAGACCCAGTACTTC. Together with reference TRBV9 and TRBJ2-5, the CDR3 gives the full variable domain: DSGVTQTPKHLITATGQRVTLRCSPRSGDLSVYWYQQSLDQGLQFLIQYYNGEERAKGNILERFSAQQFPDLHSELNLSSLELGDSALYFCASSVVTSSQETQYFGPGTRLLVL.

The genes are TRBV28 and TRBJ1-1, with D unresolved. V lost 5 bases to trimming and J lost 1 base, with 17 bases between them. This CDR3 has 16 amino acids. Germline V gene lookup returns CDR1 MDHEN and CDR2 SYDVKM. The DNA of the CDR3 is TGTGCCAGCAGTCCCCCGGCCCTAGGAGGGAACACTGAAGCTTTCTTT. Encoded protein: CASSPPALGGNTEAFF.

There are a few counts of this clone. The rearrangement uses TRBV28 and TRBJ1-3, with D perhaps TRBD1 (5 bases). Germline V CDR1 and CDR2: MDHEN, SYDVKM. Trimming removed 4 bases from V and 2 bases from J, with 12 bases in between. CDR3 length: 15 residues. In DNA, the CDR3 is TGTGCCAGCAGTTCCCAGGGTTCAGCTGGAAACACCATATATTTT. Translation: CASSSQGSAGNTIYF.

J is TRBJ2-2 and V is TRBV14; D is uncertain. Germline-derived CDR1 and CDR2 are SGHDN and FVKESK. This CDR3 region has 16 residues. Trimming left V 2 bases short and J 5 bases short, with 15 bases between. CDR3 sequence (DNA): TGTGCCAGCAGCCAAATAAGGTTGGCGAGGACCGGGGAGCTGTTTTTT. Residues: CASSQIRLARTGELFF.

Details on this clone: One junction end disagrees with the germline gene, perhaps due to a read error. The chain is built from TRBV5-8 and TRBJ2-3, with D uncertain. CDR1 and CDR2 from the germline V gene are SGHTS and YDEGEE. The CDR3 sequence is 16 residues long. CDR3 DNA: TGTGCCAGCAGTTTCGGCGCCCTTACTCTCACAGATACGCGGTATTTT. Amino acids: CASSFGALTLTDTRYF.

The chain employs TRBV27 and TRBJ1-2, with D perhaps matching TRBD1 (6 bases). The V and J ends lost 4 bases and 5 bases respectively, with 17 bases between them. This CDR3 region has 15 residues. The V gene's germline CDR1 is MNHEY and CDR2 SMNVEV (reference sequence). The CDR3 nucleotides read TGTGCCAGCAGTTACAACGTACTAGGGGGTTATGGCTACACCTTC. Its translation is CASSYNVLGGYGYTF.

The chain links TRBV7-9 to TRBJ2-1; a possible D gene is TRBD2 (5 bases). The CDR3 sequence is 14 residues long. CDR1 is SEHNR and CDR2 is FQNEAQ in the germline V gene (reference sequence). V was cut by 4 bases and J by 6 bases, with 13 bases left in between. The CDR3 spells CASSSGLVLNEQFF. CDR3 in DNA: TGTGCCAGCAGCTCAGGACTGGTTCTCAATGAGCAGTTCTTC.

The chain couples TRBV10-3 to TRBJ2-1, with 9 bases that match TRBD1. V was clipped by 7 bases and J by 4 bases; unmatched bases: 8. The CDR3 extends over 15 amino acids. CDR1 ENHRY and CDR2 SYGVKD come from the germline V gene. The CDR3: CAIKLTGTGYNEQFF. The DNA for the CDR3 is TGTGCCATCAAACTCACCGGGACAGGGTACAATGAGCAGTTCTTC.

The J gene is TRBJ2-5, the V gene TRBV28; 11 bases align to TRBD2. The CDR3 runs to 13 residues. Germline CDR1 is MDHEN and CDR2 is SYDVKM. Trimming at V came to 2 bases and at J to 11 bases, leaving 4 bases not matched to a gene. CDR3 nucleotides: TGTGCCAGCAGTTTAATAGCGGGAGGGCCACAGTACTTC. It specifies CASSLIAGGPQYF.

The gene calls are TRBV12-5 and TRBJ1-3; TRBD1 aligns across 8 bases. The length of the CDR3 is 14 residues. The V and J ends lost 4 bases and 2 bases, in that order; junction bases with no gene match: 1. Germline V gene data show CDR1 as LGHNT and CDR2 as FRNRAP. The CDR3 reads CASGSTGAGNTIYF. As DNA, the CDR3 is TGTGCTAGTGGTTCGACAGGGGCTGGAAACACCATATATTTT.

The rearrangement links TRBV7-7 to TRBJ2-5, with 8 nucleotides matching TRBD2. Germline V gives CDR1 SSHAT, CDR2 FNYEAQ (reference sequence). The V segment lost 5 bases and the J segment 5 bases; nucleotides outside the gene matches: 10. CDR3 length equals 15 residues. CDR3 sequence: CASSRDGSGGETQYF. CDR3 sequence (DNA): TGTGCCAGCAGCAGGGACGGATCGGGAGGGGAGACCCAGTACTTC.

The chain recombines TRBV14 with TRBJ2-7; 10 positions agree with TRBD2. CDR1 SGHDN and CDR2 FVKESK come from the germline V gene. After removal of 4 bases from V and 0 bases from J, the junction contained 6 bases not matched to a gene. This CDR3 has 16 amino acids. The CDR3 DNA sequence: TGTGCCAGCAGCCCGATTCGACTAGCGGGCTCCTACGAGCAGTACTTC. Translating it yields CASSPIRLAGSYEQYF.

V and J are TRBV5-8 and TRBJ2-7; TRBD1 matches at 12 bases. Germline V gene data show CDR1 as SGHTS and CDR2 as YDEGEE. Trimming at V came to 2 bases and at J to 5 bases, leaving 11 bases not matched to a gene. The CDR3 spans 17 residues. CDR3 in amino acids: CASSFDLGTGGLNEQYF. Written as DNA, the CDR3 is TGTGCCAGCAGCTTTGACCTCGGGACAGGGGGCTTGAACGAGCAGTACTTC.

This rearrangement joins TRBV7-9 to TRBJ1-2, with D possibly TRBD1 on 5 matching bases. V lost 5 bases and J lost 6, with 19 bases in between. The CDR3 consists of 15 residues. CDR1 and CDR2 from the germline V gene are SEHNR and FQNEAQ (reference sequence). The CDR3 is CASSHSVEGIDGYTF. The DNA for the CDR3 is TGTGCCAGCAGCCACAGTGTGGAGGGGATAGATGGCTACACCTTC.

CDR3 coding DNA: TGTGCCAGTAGTATCCTCCCAACAAGACAGATTGAAGCTTTCTTT. The encoded protein is CASSILPTRQIEAFF. The rearrangement links TRBV19 to TRBJ1-1; TRBD1 is a possible D gene (5 bases). CDR1 LNHDA and CDR2 SQIVND come from the germline V gene (reference sequence). Trimming shortened V by 3 bases and J by 7 bases, and 18 bases separated the two germline ends. This CDR3 has 15 residues.

This chain connects TRBV7-3 to TRBJ2-3; 13 bases align to TRBD2. The germline CDR1 and CDR2 sequences are SGHTA and FQGTGA. The CDR3 extends over 14 amino acids. The trim removed 6 bases at V and 9 bases at J, leaving 6 bases unmatched. In DNA, the CDR3 is TGTGCCAGCAGTCGGACTAGCGGGGGCGCCACGCAGTATTTT. Residues: CASSRTSGGATQYF.

This clone was found a few times. The chain links TRBV9 to TRBJ2-5; D perhaps matches TRBD2 (6 bases). V lost 0 bases to trimming and J lost 4 bases, with 13 bases between them. The CDR3 covers 15 residues. The germline V gene has CDR1 SGDLS and CDR2 YYNGEE. The CDR3 here is CASSVGQGGLETQYF. In DNA, the CDR3 is TGTGCCAGCAGCGTAGGGCAGGGAGGATTAGAGACCCAGTACTTC.

This sequence joins TRBV5-8 and TRBJ2-5, with D possibly being TRBD2 (5 bases). V lost 1 base to trimming and J lost 1 base, with 14 bases between them. Germline CDR1 is SGHTS and CDR2 is YDEGEE. CDR3 length: 16 amino acids. CDR3 amino acids: CASSLFGSRAQETQYF. Written as DNA, the CDR3 is TGTGCCAGCAGCTTGTTCGGATCGCGGGCCCAAGAGACCCAGTACTTC.

About this clone itself: Additional DNA sequences in this sample encode the identical CDR3. V usage is TRBV4-2 and J usage is TRBJ2-3, with D tentatively TRBD2 (6 bases). This CDR3 is 16 amino acids long. The ends were cut back, 3 bases at V and 1 base at J, with 14 bases in the middle. Germline V gene sequence: CDR1 LGHNA, CDR2 YNFKEQ. CDR3 loop: CASSQGRRGGTDTQYF. The CDR3, as DNA: TGTGCCAGCAGCCAGGGACGGCGCGGGGGCACAGATACGCAGTATTTT.

V usage is TRBV19 and J usage is TRBJ1-6; D remains unclear. The V and J ends lost 5 bases and 7 bases respectively, with 6 bases between them. The CDR3 spans 12 residues. The germline V gene encodes CDR1 LNHDA and CDR2 SQIVND (reference sequence). The chain's CDR3 is CASSSLNSPLHF. The CDR3 bases are TGTGCCAGTAGTTCACTCAATTCACCCCTCCACTTT.

The chain joins TRBV5-1 to TRBJ1-1; 9 positions agree with TRBD1. The CDR3 extends over 16 amino acids. V gave up 3 bases and J gave up 0 bases; unmatched junction bases: 6. Germline CDR1 and CDR2: SGHRS and YFSETQ. The chain's CDR3 is CASSSGTGLMNTEAFF. In DNA, the CDR3 is TGCGCCAGCAGCTCGGGGACAGGGCTCATGAACACTGAAGCTTTCTTT.

V is TRBV7-9 and J is TRBJ2-7, with 14 bases fitting TRBD2. The trim removed 6 bases at V and 4 bases at J, leaving 17 bases unmatched. The germline CDR1 and CDR2 sequences are SEHNR and FQNEAQ (reference sequence). This CDR3 spans 19 amino acids. CDR3 in DNA: TGTGCCAGCAGTTCCCCCCGGACTAGCGGGAGGAGATATGGGTACGAGCAGTACTTC. Its protein is CASSSPRTSGRRYGYEQYF. Supplemented by reference TRBV7-9 and TRBJ2-7, the full variable domain reads DTGVSQNPRHKITKRGQNVTFRCDPISEHNRLYWYRQTLGQGPEFLTYFQNEAQLEKSRLLSDRFSAERPKGSFSTLEIQRTEQGDSAMYLCASSSPRTSGRRYGYEQYFGPGTRLTVT.

This clone is a singleton in its sample. This chain connects TRBV6-5 to TRBJ2-5; 10 bases agree with TRBD1. CDR1 MNHEY and CDR2 SVGAGI come from the germline V gene. This CDR3 spans 15 amino acids. Trimming cost V 10 bases and J 1 base; bases outside gene matches: 9. CDR3 DNA sequence: TGTGCCACCTCGGACAGGGGGTATAGCCAAGAGACCCAGTACTTC. Encoded protein: CATSDRGYSQETQYF.

V and J are TRBV11-1 and TRBJ2-2; TRBD2 agrees at 10 bases. CDR1 and CDR2 from the germline V gene are SGHAT and FQDESV (reference sequence). CDR3 length equals 18 residues. J was trimmed by 2 bases and V by 3 bases; bases with no gene match: 9. CDR3 coding DNA: TGTGCCAGCAGCTTCGGCCCTAGCGGGGGCCCAAACACCGGGGAGCTGTTTTTT. Translating it yields CASSFGPSGGPNTGELFF.

The V gene is TRBV6-5, the J gene TRBJ2-5; 7 positions match TRBD2. The J call could be wrong; TRBJ2-7 is a better fit for the DNA end. Germline CDR1 MNHEY, CDR2 SVGAGI. This CDR3 comprises 14 residues. Here the CDR3 DNA reads TGTGCCAGCAGTTTCGGACTAGAAAAAAACGAGCAGTACTTC. It translates to CASSFGLEKNEQYF.

The chain carries TRBV5-1 and TRBJ2-4; TRBD2 matches 10 bases. The germline gives CDR1 SGHRS, CDR2 YFSETQ. V gave up 3 bases and J gave up 2 bases; unmatched junction bases: 5. This CDR3 comprises 16 residues. CDR3 DNA sequence: TGCGCCAGCAGCTCCCTAGCGGGGGTGTCCAAAAACATTCAGTACTTC. Amino acids: CASSSLAGVSKNIQYF.